Listed here are 26 T cell receptor beta chains from one sample, sequenced in a study of blood T cell repertoires in COVID-19. Using immunoSEQ multiplex PCR, the repertoire was profiled, and TCRdb retains in-frame clones only, with some absent. Among approximately 230,000 clones listed, around 86% were seen once. Sequenced material: peripheral blood. These receptors were obtained from a man younger than 40 who had recovered from COVID-19.

The chain recombines TRBV4-3 with TRBJ2-1, with TRBD2 identical over 11 bases. J was trimmed by 5 bases and V by 1 base; bases with no gene match: 7. Germline values: CDR1 LGHNA, CDR2 YSLEER. This CDR3 has 17 residues. The CDR3: CASSQGIAGGFHNEQFF. The CDR3 DNA is TGCGCCAGCAGCCAAGGGATAGCGGGGGGGTTTCACAATGAGCAGTTCTTC.

The V gene is TRBV5-4, the J gene TRBJ2-5, with D uncertain. Trimming took off 6 bases at V and 0 bases at J, with 9 bases between the two ends. In germline, CDR1 is SGHNT, CDR2 YYREEE (reference sequence). The CDR3 covers 13 residues. CDR3 sequence (DNA): TGTGCCAGCAATTTTGAGTACCAAGAGACCCAGTACTTC. This encodes CASNFEYQETQYF. Combining the CDR3 with reference TRBV5-4 and TRBJ2-5 gives the whole variable domain ETGVTQSPTHLIKTRGQQVTLRCSSQSGHNTVSWYQQALGQGPQFIFQYYREEENGRGNFPPRFSGLQFPNYSSELNVNALELDDSALYLCASNFEYQETQYFGPGTRLLVL.

Regarding this clone: The identical CDR3 is also encoded by other nucleotide sequences in the sample. This chain connects TRBV19 to TRBJ1-5; 10 bases match TRBD1. Germline CDR1 reads LNHDA; CDR2 reads SQIVND (reference sequence). CDR3 length equals 14 residues. V dropped 5 bases and J dropped 2; count of bases not matched to a gene: 0. The CDR3 DNA is TGTGCCAGTAGTGGGACAGGGGGCAATCAGCCCCAGCATTTT. Its translation is CASSGTGGNQPQHF.

The rearrangement uses TRBV24-1 and TRBJ2-3; 9 positions agree with TRBD2. Germline V gene lookup returns CDR1 KGHDR and CDR2 SFDVKD. CDR3 length: 17 residues. The V segment lost 1 base and the J segment 5 bases; nucleotides outside the gene matches: 9. This CDR3 is CATSDFKAGGWGDTQYF. For the CDR3, the DNA is TGTGCCACCAGTGATTTCAAAGCGGGGGGCTGGGGAGATACGCAGTATTTT.

The rearrangement links TRBV25-1 to TRBJ1-2, with no clear D. Trimming left V 3 bases short and J 0 bases short, with 11 bases between. Per the germline V gene, CDR1 is MGHDK and CDR2 is SYGVNS. The CDR3 is 15 amino acids. The CDR3 coding sequence is TGTGCCAGCAGTGATAGCCCCTTTGCTAACTATGGCTACACCTTC. Its translation is CASSDSPFANYGYTF.

The chain is built from TRBV18 and TRBJ2-5; D gene uncertain. Deletions cut 3 bases from V and 2 bases from J, with 10 bases between. Germline V gives CDR1 KGHSH, CDR2 LQKENI. The length of the CDR3 is 14 residues. The CDR3 coding sequence is TGTGCCAGCTCACCGGAGACGGCTCAAGAGACCCAGTACTTC. Its translation: CASSPETAQETQYF.

This clone turned up a few times. Other DNA sequences in this sample translate to the same CDR3. The CDR3 here is CASSLVSGNTIYF. The CDR3 DNA is TGTGCCAGCAGCTTAGTCTCCGGAAACACCATATATTTT. V usage is TRBV7-9 and J usage is TRBJ1-3, with D uncertain. The germline CDR1 and CDR2 sequences are SEHNR and FQNEAQ (reference sequence). The length of the CDR3 is 13 residues. Between the trimmed V and J ends, which lost 1 base and 4 bases, there was a span of 5 bases.

The count of this clone is one. This chain connects TRBV13 to TRBJ1-1; D uncertain. V was pared by 5 bases and J by 4 bases, with 11 bases between. CDR3 length: 13 amino acids. Germline values: CDR1 PRHDT, CDR2 FYEKMQ (reference sequence). The CDR3 DNA reads as TGTGCCAGCAGCCCCTGGCGGGGCACTGAAGCTTTCTTT. As protein: CASSPWRGTEAFF.

The chain carries TRBV6-2 or TRBV6-3 and TRBJ2-2, with D uncertain. Looked up from germline, CDR1 is MNHEY and CDR2 is SVGEGT. The V gene lost 5 bases and the J gene lost 6 bases, with 16 bases spanning the gap. CDR3 length equals 15 residues. CDR3 nucleotides: TGTGCCAGCAGTGAGTACCCTCCCAAGTCCGGGGAGCTGTTTTTT. It specifies CASSEYPPKSGELFF.

The rearrangement uses TRBV3-1 (or the pseudogene TRBV3-2) and TRBJ1-2, with D maybe TRBD1 (6 bases). V was cut by 4 bases and J by 8 bases, with 14 bases left in between. The germline CDR1 and CDR2 sequences are LGHDT and YNNKEL (reference sequence). The CDR3 loop spans 13 amino acids. The DNA for the CDR3 is TGTGCCAGCAGCCCGACGGGAGGGGGGGGCTACACCTTC. Translated: CASSPTGGGGYTF.

The chain has TRBV10-2 and TRBJ2-7, with D possibly matching TRBD1 (5 bases). Trimming cost V 6 bases and J 4 bases, with 10 bases left between them. This CDR3 has 12 amino acids. Germline loops: CDR1 WSHSY, CDR2 SAAADI. The CDR3 DNA follows: TGCGCCAGCAGAGGGGATTTATACGAGCAGTACTTC. The encoded protein is CASRGDLYEQYF.

J is TRBJ2-7 and V is TRBV4-2, with unresolved D. Trimming left V 5 bases short and J 3 bases short, with 5 bases between. The germline V gene has CDR1 LGHNA and CDR2 YNFKEQ. The CDR3 runs 11 residues. The CDR3 protein is CASSYNYEQYF. Here the CDR3 DNA reads TGTGCCAGCAGCTATAACTACGAGCAGTACTTC.

This clone was counted a single time. The rearrangement uses TRBV7-6 and TRBJ2-7, with unresolved D. V was pared by 0 bases and J by 0 bases, with 6 bases between. CDR3 length: 14 residues. Germline CDR1 and CDR2: SGHVS and FNYEAQ. The DNA of the CDR3 is TGTGCCAGCAGCTTAGCCCCCTCCTCCTACGAGCAGTACTTC. Its protein is CASSLAPSSYEQYF. Full variable domain (outside the CDR3, taken from reference TRBV7-6 and TRBJ2-7): GAGVSQSPRYKVTKRGQDVALRCDPISGHVSLYWYRQALGQGPEFLTYFNYEAQQDKSGLPNDRFSAERPEGSISTLTIQRTEQRDSAMYRCASSLAPSSYEQYFGPGTRLTVT.

This chain joins TRBV5-1 and TRBJ1-4; D remains ambiguous. Germline lookup yields CDR1 SGHRS and CDR2 YFSETQ. This CDR3 has 15 residues. The ends were cut back, 3 bases at V and 8 bases at J, with 17 bases in the middle. DNA of the CDR3: TGCGCCAGCAGCTCGGAGGACGTGGTTTTGGAAAAACTGTTTTTT. This sequence encodes CASSSEDVVLEKLFF. Full variable domain (missing parts from reference TRBV5-1 and TRBJ1-4): KAGVTQTPRYLIKTRGQQVTLSCSPISGHRSVSWYQQTPGQGLQFLFEYFSETQRNKGNFPGRFSGRQFSNSRSEMNVSTLELGDSALYLCASSSEDVVLEKLFFGSGTQLSVL.

CDR3 sequence (DNA): TGTGCCAGCAGTCCCCCGGGACAGAAAGGTGAAAAACTGTTTTTT. Protein product: CASSPPGQKGEKLFF. The chain joins TRBV27 to TRBJ1-4; 7 positions agree with TRBD1. CDR3 size: 15 residues. CDR1 and CDR2 (germline): MNHEY, SMNVEV (reference sequence). The ends lost 5 bases at V and 7 bases at J; junction bases unmatched: 10.

This clone was detected only once. The rearrangement links TRBV6-6 to TRBJ1-2; weak D call: TRBD1 (6 bases). This CDR3 contains 15 residues. Looked up from germline, CDR1 is MNHNY and CDR2 is SVGAGI (reference sequence). Between the trimmed V and J ends, which lost 6 bases and 4 bases, there was a span of 18 bases. CDR3 loop: CASSPPGQPFYGYTF. The CDR3 coding sequence is TGTGCCAGCAGCCCACCTGGACAGCCGTTCTATGGCTACACCTTC.

J is TRBJ2-2 and V is TRBV3-1 (or the pseudogene TRBV3-2); 11 bases are a match to TRBD2. After removal of 4 bases from V and 4 bases from J, the junction contained 5 bases not matched to a gene. The CDR3 loop spans 16 amino acids. CDR1 and CDR2 (germline): LGHDT, YNNKEL (reference sequence). The CDR3 reads CASSRAGTSGTGELFF. Here the CDR3 DNA reads TGTGCCAGCAGCCGAGCCGGGACTAGCGGCACCGGGGAGCTGTTTTTT.

Concerning this clone itself: Because the CDR3's place on the DNA is in doubt, the DNA is left out and the CDR3 is given as listed by TCRdb. The gene calls are TRBV12-5 and TRBJ2-2; TRBD1 is taken as the D call from the table, unchecked against the DNA. The CDR3 is 16 amino acids long, termini counted. Germline CDR1 reads LGHNT; CDR2 reads FRNRAP. The CDR3 region is CASGFLAGVTTGELFF.

The gene calls are TRBV5-1 and TRBJ1-5; TRBD1 aligns across 9 bases. The CDR3 has 14 residues. Germline trimming cut 3 bases from V and 7 bases from J; bases unmatched to any gene: 5. Germline V gene data show CDR1 as SGHRS and CDR2 as YFSETQ. The CDR3, as DNA: TGCGCCAGCAGCTGGACAGGGGTCGGACAGCCCCAGCATTTT. Amino acid sequence: CASSWTGVGQPQHF.

The genes are TRBV25-1 and TRBJ1-1; TRBD1 might be the D (5 bases). V was pared by 2 bases and J by 2 bases, with 12 bases between. The CDR3 is made up of 15 amino acids. Looked up from germline, CDR1 is MGHDK and CDR2 is SYGVNS. The CDR3 spells CASSEQGGRNTEAFF. CDR3 in DNA: TGTGCCAGCAGTGAACAGGGAGGTAGAAACACTGAAGCTTTCTTT.

This sequence joins TRBV5-4 and TRBJ1-1, with a weak D call TRBD1 (5 bases). CDR3 size: 13 residues. V lost 6 bases and J 0 bases, leaving 9 bases between the germline ends. Per germline, CDR1 SGHNT and CDR2 YYREEE (reference sequence). CDR3: CASTPTVNTEAFF. The CDR3, as DNA: TGTGCCAGCACCCCGACAGTGAACACTGAAGCTTTCTTT.

The chain is built from TRBV29-1 and TRBJ2-7, with 9 bases lining up with TRBD1. CDR1 is SQVTM, CDR2 ANQGSEA, per germline. V was clipped by 6 bases and J by 4 bases; unmatched bases: 13. The CDR3 is 15 residues long. This CDR3 is CSVYATGQGWYEQYF. The DNA for the CDR3 is TGCAGCGTATATGCAACGGGACAGGGTTGGTACGAGCAGTACTTC.

The chain uses TRBV7-8 and TRBJ2-2; D unclear. Trimming took 0 bases from V and 6 from J, leaving 17 bases between them. CDR3 length: 17 amino acids. Germline-derived CDR1 and CDR2 are SGHVS and FQNEAQ. The CDR3 DNA reads as TGTGCCAGCAGCTTAGCGTCGAACAGTAAGGTAGCCGGGGAGCTGTTTTTT. This codes for CASSLASNSKVAGELFF.

V is TRBV6-6 and J is TRBJ2-3; TRBD1 aligns across 10 bases. J lost 4 bases, V lost 5 bases, and 6 bases had no gene match. Germline CDR1 and CDR2: MNHNY and SVGAGI (reference sequence). The CDR3 consists of 15 residues. CDR3 sequence: CASSPGTGVPDTQYF. The CDR3 coding sequence is TGTGCCAGCAGTCCCGGGACAGGGGTCCCAGATACGCAGTATTTT.

The genes are TRBV6-6 and TRBJ2-5, with D perhaps matching TRBD2 (6 bases). The ends were cut back, 8 bases at V and 8 bases at J, with 18 bases in the middle. This CDR3 spans 13 amino acids. CDR1 is MNHNY, CDR2 SVGAGI, per germline (reference sequence). CDR3 in DNA: TGTGCCAGCGGACGGGCCACGGCGGGAACCCAGTACTTC. The encoded protein is CASGRATAGTQYF.

The chain has TRBV27 and TRBJ2-7; possibly TRBD1 for D (5 bases). The V and J ends lost 3 bases and 0 bases respectively, with 9 bases between them. Germline-derived CDR1 and CDR2 are MNHEY and SMNVEV (reference sequence). The length of the CDR3 is 14 residues. The CDR3 coding sequence is TGTGCCAGCAGTTTGGCCAGGGCCTCCTACGAGCAGTACTTC. Translated: CASSLARASYEQYF.